A single sample gave rise to the 20 T cell receptor beta chains below, sequenced in a study of PD-L1 blockade in urothelial cancer. Stated time point: pretreatment peripheral blood. Method: immunoSEQ multiplex PCR; TCRdb's copy keeps in-frame clones and lacks some. The table shows tens of thousands of clones, with about 81% occurring only once. The specimen was PBMCs, collected around atezolizumab (anti-PD-L1) treatment. These receptors all stem from a man in his sixties or seventies with urothelial cancer.

The V gene is TRBV29-1, the J gene TRBJ2-1, with 12 positions matching TRBD2. The CDR3 contains 14 residues. Trimming cost V 4 bases and J 6 bases; bases outside gene matches: 4. Germline values: CDR1 SQVTM, CDR2 ANQGSEA. CDR3 nucleotide sequence: TGCAGCGTTGTAGGGACTAGCGGGCTCAATGAGCAGTTCTTC. Protein: CSVVGTSGLNEQFF.

The chain has TRBV7-2 and TRBJ1-2; maybe TRBD1 (5 bases). The germline gives CDR1 SGHTA, CDR2 FQGNSA. The length of the CDR3 is 14 residues. The V and J ends lost 0 bases and 6 bases respectively, with 11 bases between them. CDR3 in DNA: TGTGCCAGCAGCTTAGCGATAGGGACTGATGGCTACACCTTC. This translates into CASSLAIGTDGYTF.

V and J are TRBV6-1 and TRBJ2-2; D not certain. The V gene lost 4 bases and the J gene lost 1 base, with 13 bases spanning the gap. CDR1 and CDR2 (germline): MNHNS, SASEGT. The CDR3 loop spans 16 amino acids. The CDR3 nucleotides read TGTGCCAGCAGTGGGAGACGGAATAAGAACACCGGGGAGCTGTTTTTT. Translation: CASSGRRNKNTGELFF.

In this sample, this clone turned up once. The chain joins TRBV7-9 to TRBJ2-7; unclear D gene. Germline-derived CDR1 and CDR2 are SEHNR and FQNEAQ (reference sequence). Trimming took 1 base from V and 0 from J, leaving 7 bases between them. The CDR3 loop spans 14 amino acids. DNA of the CDR3: TGTGCCAGCAGCTTAGGAGCCAACTCCTACGAGCAGTACTTC. It specifies CASSLGANSYEQYF.

The V gene is TRBV6-5, the J gene TRBJ2-2; D remains unclear. This CDR3 spans 14 amino acids. The ends were cut back, 6 bases at V and 0 bases at J, with 8 bases in the middle. Germline values: CDR1 MNHEY, CDR2 SVGAGI. Written as DNA, the CDR3 is TGTGCCAGCAGCAATACAGCGAACACCGGGGAGCTGTTTTTT. This sequence encodes CASSNTANTGELFF.

The genes are TRBV4-3 and TRBJ1-4; D unresolved. V was shortened by 0 bases and J by 3 bases, with 5 bases between the two germline ends. This CDR3 spans 14 amino acids. Per the germline V gene, CDR1 is LGHNA and CDR2 is YSLEER. The CDR3 sequence is CASSQDQANEKLFF. CDR3 coding DNA: TGCGCCAGCAGCCAAGACCAGGCTAATGAAAAACTGTTTTTT.

V gene TRBV18 combines with J gene TRBJ1-4, with unresolved D. Germline lookup yields CDR1 KGHSH and CDR2 LQKENI. V gave up 1 base and J gave up 8 bases, with 17 bases separating them. The CDR3 extends over 16 amino acids. The CDR3 DNA sequence: TGTGCCAGCTCACCACTTTCCCCGACGATCGGGGAAAAACTGTTTTTT. Its translation: CASSPLSPTIGEKLFF.

The chain combines TRBV13 with TRBJ2-5; the match to TRBD1 covers 9 bases. The CDR3 length is 12 residues. The V and J ends lost 5 bases and 6 bases, in that order; junction bases with no gene match: 1. The germline CDR1 and CDR2 sequences are PRHDT and FYEKMQ (reference sequence). The CDR3 spells CASSGQGQTQYF. CDR3 nucleotide sequence: TGTGCCAGCAGCGGACAGGGGCAGACCCAGTACTTC.

CDR3 sequence (DNA): TGTGCCAGCAGCGGAGGACAGATAAACACCGGGGAGCTGTTTTTT. Translated, it gives CASSGGQINTGELFF. The gene calls are TRBV5-4 and TRBJ2-2; D possibly corresponds to TRBD1 (6 bases). The CDR3 is made up of 15 amino acids. The germline V gene has CDR1 SGHNT and CDR2 YYREEE (reference sequence). V was clipped by 4 bases and J by 2 bases, with 12 bases between them.

The chain couples TRBV6-1 to TRBJ2-5, with TRBD1 as a possible D gene (6 bases). Germline CDR1 is MNHNS and CDR2 is SASEGT. The ends were cut back, 3 bases at V and 7 bases at J, with 15 bases in the middle. This CDR3 contains 14 residues. For the CDR3, the DNA is TGTGCCAGCAGTGAGGGGGCGCCCTGGGGGACCCAGTACTTC. Translation: CASSEGAPWGTQYF.

This chain joins TRBV5-6 and TRBJ1-5; no clear D. Between the trimmed V and J ends, which lost 4 bases and 8 bases, there was a span of 13 bases. The CDR3 totals 13 residues. Germline-derived CDR1 and CDR2 are SGHDT and YYEEEE. CDR3 region: CASSQGGEKPQHF. The CDR3 coding sequence is TGTGCCAGCAGCCAAGGTGGAGAAAAGCCCCAGCATTTT.

The rearrangement uses TRBV10-2 and TRBJ1-1, with TRBD1 identical over 10 bases. After removal of 6 bases from V and 4 bases from J, the junction contained 5 bases not matched to a gene. From germline, CDR1 is WSHSY and CDR2 SAAADI. This CDR3 is built from 14 residues. The CDR3 loop is CASSRGQGGTEAFF. The CDR3 nucleotides are TGCGCCAGCAGCCGCGGACAGGGGGGCACTGAAGCTTTCTTT.

CDR3 sequence reads: CASSFSQPQHF. The CDR3 region has the DNA TGCGCCAGCAGCTTTAGTCAGCCCCAGCATTTT. The J gene is TRBJ1-5, the V gene TRBV5-1; D gene uncertain. V lost 2 bases, J lost 6 bases, and 3 bases lay in between. CDR1 is SGHRS and CDR2 is YFSETQ in the germline V gene. CDR3 length: 11 amino acids.

The chain uses TRBV7-6 and TRBJ2-5; possible D gene TRBD2, 6 bases. Trimming cost V 1 base and J 4 bases, with 7 bases left between them. Germline CDR1 reads SGHVS; CDR2 reads FNYEAQ. This CDR3 contains 13 residues. The CDR3, as DNA: TGTGCCAGCAGCTTAGTCGGGAGAGAGACCCAGTACTTC. This codes for CASSLVGRETQYF. The full variable domain, completed using reference TRBV7-6 and TRBJ2-5, is GAGVSQSPRYKVTKRGQDVALRCDPISGHVSLYWYRQALGQGPEFLTYFNYEAQQDKSGLPNDRFSAERPEGSISTLTIQRTEQRDSAMYRCASSLVGRETQYFGPGTRLLVL.

The CDR3 is CATGEHSLAKNIQYF. In nucleotides, the CDR3 is TGTGCCACCGGGGAACATTCCTTAGCCAAAAACATTCAGTACTTC. The rearrangement uses TRBV6-1 and TRBJ2-4; D may be TRBD2 (5 bases). Germline values: CDR1 MNHNS, CDR2 SASEGT. Trimming took off 10 bases at V and 0 bases at J, with 16 bases between the two ends. This CDR3 comprises 15 residues.

The chain carries TRBV19 and TRBJ2-5; 13 bases match TRBD2. Germline CDR1 LNHDA, CDR2 SQIVND (reference sequence). The CDR3 consists of 15 residues. V was pared by 6 bases and J by 4 bases, with 5 bases of the junction left unmatched. CDR3 DNA: TGTGCCAGTAGAGGACTAGCGGGAGAGGTAGAGACCCAGTACTTC. Its translation: CASRGLAGEVETQYF.

This clone has a handful of counts. The gene calls are TRBV9 and TRBJ1-5; maybe TRBD1 (5 bases). There are 15 residues in the CDR3. V lost 0 bases, J lost 4 bases, and 11 bases lay in between. Germline loops: CDR1 SGDLS, CDR2 YYNGEE. The CDR3 DNA reads as TGTGCCAGCAGCGTAGATTCGGGGGTAAATCAGCCCCAGCATTTT. Translated, it gives CASSVDSGVNQPQHF.

V is TRBV30 and J is TRBJ1-2, with 7 bases aligning to TRBD1. This CDR3 is 15 amino acids long. Germline-derived CDR1 and CDR2 are GTSNPN and SVGIG (reference sequence). This chain's CDR3 is CATLKGAGRSGGYTF. The CDR3, as DNA: TGTGCGACCCTGAAGGGGGCGGGCCGGTCGGGAGGCTACACCTTC.

The rearrangement links TRBV5-1 to TRBJ2-3, with 7 nucleotides matching TRBD2. The J segment lost 0 bases and the V segment lost 3 bases, leaving 7 bases of the junction unmatched. Germline V CDR1 and CDR2: SGHRS, YFSETQ. The CDR3 contains 16 residues. CDR3 sequence (DNA): TGCGCCAGCAGCTCCTTGACGGGGGGTAGCACAGATACGCAGTATTTT. Residues: CASSSLTGGSTDTQYF.

The chain uses TRBV28 and TRBJ2-4, with TRBD2 identical over 11 bases. The V and J ends lost 8 bases and 7 bases, in that order; junction bases with no gene match: 7. Germline values: CDR1 MDHEN, CDR2 SYDVKM. CDR3 length: 14 residues. CDR3 sequence: CASQLAGVVNIQYF. The CDR3 DNA reads TGTGCCAGCCAACTAGCGGGAGTAGTGAACATTCAGTACTTC.